This TCR beta chain appears in the sequencing data of a study of OX40 agonist ivuxolimab in advanced cancers. The wider study: Aged 23 to 79 with a mean of approximately 57 years, they were more than 80% male.

CDR3 length: 12 residues. The germline V and J ends were trimmed by 3 bases and 7 bases, with 7 bases remaining between them. Per germline, CDR1 SGHTA and CDR2 FQGNSA. Enrollment shut out patients with autoimmune disease history or systemic immunosuppression. Sequencing used immunoSEQ multiplex PCR; TCRdb keeps in-frame clones, though not all of them. The sample carries about 63,000 clones, approximately 86% recorded once. Study findings and constraints: Clonal expansion from baseline to week 6 occurred in both CD4+ and CD8+ T cells.

A word on this clone: Its specificity is unknown.

The sample in question was CD4+ or CD8+ T cells sorted from blood, obtained in a trial of the OX40 agonist ivuxolimab. The TCR was taken from an adult with an advanced solid tumor such as melanoma, head and neck, liver or kidney cancer. V and J are TRBV7-2 and TRBJ2-1; no reliable D call. The CDR3 DNA reads TGTGCCAGCAGCTTTGGTAGGAATGAGCAGTTCTTC. Its protein is CASSFGRNEQFF.